This TCR beta chain appears in the sequencing data of a study of blood T cell repertoires in COVID-19. Overall study context: PBMCs, B-cell-depleted T cells, or T cells were the source of the cDNA or gDNA that made up the material.

V lost 1 base and J 0 bases, leaving 10 bases between the germline ends. The CDR3 is 16 residues long. Germline-derived CDR1 and CDR2 are SEHNR and FQNEAQ (reference sequence). How the authors handled the data: Reference gene primer amplification yielded estimated nucleated cell counts. Assay: immunoSEQ multiplex PCR; the TCRdb copy retains only in-frame clones and omits some. The D gene and trimming were derived from the DNA, and the V and J assignments and clone size from that table. The table shows hundreds of thousands of clones, with around 85% occurring only once. The specimen was PBMCs or T cells enriched from blood (not recorded which). The receptor comes from a woman aged 55 to 70 who had recovered from COVID-19. The chain couples TRBV7-9 to TRBJ1-5, with D tentatively TRBD1 (5 bases). The CDR3 nucleotides are TGTGCCAGCAGCTTAGGGTCAGGGTCTAGCAATCAGCCCCAGCATTTT. It specifies CASSLGSGSSNQPQHF.